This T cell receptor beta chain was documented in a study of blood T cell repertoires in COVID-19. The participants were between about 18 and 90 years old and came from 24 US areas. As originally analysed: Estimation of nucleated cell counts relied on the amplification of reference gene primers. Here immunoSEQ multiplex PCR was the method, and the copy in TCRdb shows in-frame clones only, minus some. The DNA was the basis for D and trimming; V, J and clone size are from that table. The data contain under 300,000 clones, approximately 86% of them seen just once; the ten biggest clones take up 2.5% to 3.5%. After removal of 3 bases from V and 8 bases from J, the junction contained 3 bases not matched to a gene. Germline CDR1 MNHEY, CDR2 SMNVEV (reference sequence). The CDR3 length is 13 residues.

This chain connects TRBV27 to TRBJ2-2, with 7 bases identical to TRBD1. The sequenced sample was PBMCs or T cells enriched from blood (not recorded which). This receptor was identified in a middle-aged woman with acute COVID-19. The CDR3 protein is CASSLTGLGELFF. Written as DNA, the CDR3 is TGTGCCAGCAGTTTGACAGGGTTGGGGGAGCTGTTTTTT.